The 20 T cell receptor beta chains presented below share a single source sample, sequenced in a study of molecular identifiers for immune sequencing clone quantification. TCRdb re-analysed the PCR reads in MiXCR, keeping a single row per CDR3 protein. The sample records about half a million distinct CDR3 sequences, about 22% being singletons. The sample consisted of naive CD8+ T cells from blood, with Jurkat cell RNA spiked in. Subset in this sample: FACS-sorted CD8+CD4-CCR7+CD45RA+ naive T cells. All receptors derive from a human donor in good health. Some libraries in this study had Jurkat cell RNA spiked in.

Concerning this clonotype itself: One junction end disagrees with the germline gene, perhaps due to a read error. The chain is built from TRBV6-2 or TRBV6-3 and TRBJ1-1; no clear D gene. CDR3 length: 17 residues. Germline CDR1 and CDR2: MNHEY and SVGEGT. The CDR3 spells CAGSYHRIGGGNTEAFF. The CDR3 DNA sequence: TGTGCCGGCAGTTACCACCGGATTGGAGGTGGGAACACTGAAGCTTTCTTT.

J is TRBJ2-5 and V is TRBV5-1; 11 bases agree with TRBD1. This CDR3 is 16 amino acids long. CDR1 is SGHRS, CDR2 YFSETQ, per germline. J was trimmed by 4 bases and V by 4 bases; bases with no gene match: 9. DNA of the CDR3: TGCGCCAGCAGCGTGGGACAGGGGGGTTTGGGAGAGACCCAGTACTTC. This gives the protein CASSVGQGGLGETQYF.

The J gene is TRBJ2-7, the V gene TRBV29-1, with 8 bases aligning to TRBD1. Unmatched junction bases numbered 5, after V lost 7 bases and J lost 0 bases. Germline V gene data show CDR1 as SQVTM and CDR2 as ANQGSEA. The CDR3 runs 13 residues. CDR3 coding DNA: TGCAGCGCCGAGGGACAGGACTCCTACGAGCAGTACTTC. Translation: CSAEGQDSYEQYF.

This clonotype showed up just a few times. The chain combines TRBV30 with TRBJ2-7, with a weak D call TRBD1 (6 bases). Trimming took off 3 bases at V and 1 base at J, with 10 bases between the two ends. CDR1 and CDR2 (germline): GTSNPN, SVGIG (reference sequence). The CDR3 spans 13 residues. CDR3: CAWSLQGSYEQYF. CDR3 in DNA: TGTGCCTGGAGCCTACAGGGATCCTACGAGCAGTACTTC.

This clonotype appeared a single time. Since a much larger clone is just one base distant, this may be a read error. The CDR3 DNA reads TGTGCCAGCATCACGGGACCCTATAGCAATCAGCCCCAGCATTTT. Its translation: CASITGPYSNQPQHF. The rearrangement uses TRBV28 and TRBJ1-5; weak D call: TRBD1 (5 bases). The CDR3 is 15 amino acids. Germline V CDR1 and CDR2: MDHEN, SYDVKM. V was shortened by 7 bases and J by 0 bases, with 13 bases between the two germline ends.

Note on this clonotype: One end of the junction is discordant with germline, which a read error may explain. CDR3 sequence reads: CASNPGTAQNIQYF. In DNA form, the CDR3 reads TGTGCCAGCAACCCCGGGACAGCCCAAAACATTCAGTACTTC. This chain uses TRBV6-5 with TRBJ2-4, with 7 nucleotides matching TRBD1. The CDR3 totals 14 residues. Germline CDR1 MNHEY, CDR2 SVGAGI.

This clonotype has more than one count but fewer than ten. The rearrangement joins TRBV6-2 or TRBV6-3 to TRBJ2-5; TRBD2 matches 9 bases. With 5 bases clipped from V and 4 bases from J, the junction kept 11 bases outside the gene matches. Germline V lookup: CDR1 MNHEY, CDR2 SVGEGT. The CDR3 contains 16 residues. CDR3: CASSPNIAGVGETQYF. CDR3 nucleotides: TGTGCCAGCAGTCCGAATATAGCGGGAGTGGGAGAGACCCAGTACTTC.

J is TRBJ2-7 and V is TRBV11-2; 9 bases line up with TRBD2. The CDR3 is made up of 18 amino acids. Germline assignment: CDR1 SGHAT and CDR2 FQNNGV. The junction had 18 bases not matched to a gene; V was cut back by 3 bases and J by 6 bases. CDR3 DNA sequence: TGTGCCAGCAGCTTTTACTCCGGGACTAGCTCCCGGCTGGGCGAGCAGTACTTC. Amino acid sequence: CASSFYSGTSSRLGEQYF.

The V call is TRBV11-2, the J call TRBJ2-5, with D possibly TRBD2 on 6 matching bases. The ends were cut back, 3 bases at V and 9 bases at J, with 8 bases in the middle. This CDR3 has 11 residues. The germline V gene has CDR1 SGHAT and CDR2 FQNNGV. In DNA form, the CDR3 reads TGTGCCAGCAGCTTTGGAGGGGCCCAGTACTTC. Translation gives CASSFGGAQYF. Combining the CDR3 with reference TRBV11-2 and TRBJ2-5 gives the whole variable domain EAGVAQSPRYKIIEKRQSVAFWCNPISGHATLYWYQQILGQGPKLLIQFQNNGVVDDSQLPKDRFSAERLKGVDSTLKIQPAKLEDSAVYLCASSFGGAQYFGPGTRLLVL.

Notes on this clonotype: The junction departs from the called germline gene at one end, perhaps through a read error. The V call is TRBV5-3, the J call TRBJ2-1; D might be TRBD2 (6 bases). TRBV5-3 is identified as an open reading frame with a role that is uncertain. The CDR3 spans 14 residues. Written as DNA, the CDR3 is TGCGCCAGCTCTCGGGACTGGGGGGACGCTGAGCAGTTCTTC. Protein product: CASSRDWGDAEQFF.

The rearrangement uses TRBV27 and TRBJ1-5, with 8 bases aligning to TRBD1. Trimming at V came to 5 bases and at J to 10 bases, leaving 13 bases not matched to a gene. This CDR3 is 15 amino acids long. Germline-derived CDR1 and CDR2 are MNHEY and SMNVEV (reference sequence). For the CDR3, the DNA is TGTGCCAGCAGTACCCCACAGGGGGAGGGCCACCCCCAGCATTTT. It codes for CASSTPQGEGHPQHF.

This clonotype was counted many times. The chain links TRBV27 to TRBJ2-3; a possible D gene is TRBD2 (6 bases). The germline CDR1 and CDR2 sequences are MNHEY and SMNVEV (reference sequence). V was shortened by 7 bases and J by 4 bases, with 15 bases between the two germline ends. The CDR3 loop spans 14 amino acids. CDR3 protein: CASNPGTEADTQYF. The CDR3, as DNA: TGTGCCAGCAATCCCGGGACTGAGGCAGATACGCAGTATTTT.

This CDR3 is CASSQDRMLSGGDEQFF. The CDR3 coding sequence is TGCGCCAGCAGCCAAGATAGGATGTTATCGGGGGGGGATGAGCAGTTCTTC. The rearrangement links TRBV4-3 to TRBJ2-1; 8 positions match TRBD2. The germline V gene has CDR1 LGHNA and CDR2 YSLEER. The CDR3 is made up of 17 amino acids. V gave up 0 bases and J gave up 8 bases; unmatched junction bases: 12.

This clonotype has at least ten counts. The V gene is TRBV2, the J gene TRBJ2-3; a weak D match, TRBD2 (7 bases). This CDR3 is 16 amino acids long. Germline CDR1 SNHLY, CDR2 FYNNEI. The V gene lost 5 bases and the J gene lost 1 base, with 16 bases spanning the gap. Written as DNA, the CDR3 is TGTGCCAGCAGTATATCCCGCGGGGGCCGCACAGATACGCAGTATTTT. Protein sequence: CASSISRGGRTDTQYF. The whole variable domain, remainder taken from reference TRBV2 and TRBJ2-3, is EPEVTQTPSHQVTQMGQEVILRCVPISNHLYFYWYRQILGQKVEFLVSFYNNEISEKSEIFDDQFSVERPDGSNFTLKIRSTKLEDSAMYFCASSISRGGRTDTQYFGPGTRLTVL.

This clonotype was found a few times. V and J are TRBV12-3 or TRBV12-4 and TRBJ1-2; D is unclear. Trimming cost V 3 bases and J 3 bases, with 5 bases left between them. CDR3 length: 12 amino acids. The DNA of the CDR3 is TGTGCCAGCAGTTTCGACTACTATGGCTACACCTTC. Amino acid sequence: CASSFDYYGYTF.

This clonotype occurred many times. J is TRBJ2-3 and V is TRBV23-1; D assignment may be TRBD1 or TRBD2 (5 bases each). TRBV23-1 is an open reading frame whose function is uncertain. CDR3 length: 15 amino acids. The V gene lost 3 bases and the J gene lost 0 bases, with 10 bases spanning the gap. The CDR3 protein is CASSQVGESTDTQYF. DNA of the CDR3: TGCGCCAGCAGTCAGGTGGGGGAGAGCACAGATACGCAGTATTTT.

This rearrangement joins TRBV29-1 to TRBJ2-1; possible D gene TRBD2, 6 bases. Germline values: CDR1 SQVTM, CDR2 ANQGSEA. There are 12 residues in the CDR3. V dropped 6 bases and J dropped 10 bases, with 16 bases sitting between them. As DNA, the CDR3 is TGCAGCGTGCCCTTCCCTGCGGGGGAGCAGTTCTTC. Protein sequence: CSVPFPAGEQFF.

Note on this clonotype: This sequence may be a read error, since a much larger clone differs from it by one base. This chain joins TRBV5-1 and TRBJ2-7; D call uncertain. The CDR3 spans 13 residues. The ends were cut back, 4 bases at V and 4 bases at J, with 12 bases in the middle. Germline V CDR1 and CDR2: SGHRS, YFSETQ. Here the CDR3 DNA reads TGCGCCAGCAGCATGACTGGGGATTACGAGCAGTACTTC. It encodes CASSMTGDYEQYF.

As for this clonotype: A much larger clone lies a single base off, so this may be a read error. This chain uses TRBV4-3 with TRBJ1-1, with 7 bases that match TRBD1. Trimming at V came to 4 bases and at J to 6 bases, leaving 11 bases not matched to a gene. CDR1 is LGHNA and CDR2 is YSLEER in the germline V gene. This CDR3 is built from 15 residues. The chain's CDR3 is CASSLRVGGRAEAFF. The CDR3, as DNA: TGCGCCAGCAGCCTCAGGGTAGGGGGCCGTGCTGAAGCTTTCTTT.

This clonotype was recorded at least ten times. The J gene is TRBJ1-4, the V gene TRBV15; D may be TRBD1 (6 bases). V was trimmed by 5 bases and J by 3 bases, leaving 16 bases between them. This CDR3 spans 16 amino acids. Looked up from germline, CDR1 is LNHNV and CDR2 is YYDKDF (reference sequence). The CDR3 bases are TGTGCCACCAGCCCAGAACCAGGGGAGGCTAATGAAAAACTGTTTTTT. This codes for CATSPEPGEANEKLFF. Based on the CDR3 plus reference TRBV15 and TRBJ1-4, the full variable domain is DAMVIQNPRYQVTQFGKPVTLSCSQTLNHNVMYWYQQKSSQAPKLLFHYYDKDFNNEADTPDNFQSRRPNTSFCFLDIRSPGLGDTAMYLCATSPEPGEANEKLFFGSGTQLSVL.